This T cell receptor beta chain was identified in a study of CD8+ T cells in alopecia areata. Study summary: Skin grafts from roughly 6-13-month-old C3H/HeJ donors with spontaneous alopecia were placed on approximately 7-11-week-old female C3H/HeJ mice. Study-wide results and caveats: Mice gave a clearer picture of TCR sharing than patients did, possibly for HLA-related reasons.

This clone was recorded a few times. The antigen remains undetermined. These gene names are mouse names. The observed sequence ends 4 residues before the CDR3 terminus, with the missing tail filled in from the germline J gene. The study sorted pooled cutaneous lymph node cells by CD4, CD8alpha, NKG2D, NKG2ACE and other markers. The length of the CDR3 is 17 residues. The V and J ends lost 0 bases and 0 bases respectively, with 15 bases between them. Germline CDR1 is NSHNY and CDR2 is SYGAGN. Once RNA had been extracted, it was reverse transcribed into cDNA to act as the sequencing template. Repertoires were generated with immunoSEQ multiplex PCR, while TCRdb's copy carries only in-frame clones and drops some. This sample comprises 200,000 to 300,000 clones, none seen once only.

The chain has TRBV13-1 and TRBJ1-2; D is perhaps TRBD1 (6 bases). This receptor was identified in a C3H/HeJ mouse with alopecia areata. Mouse strain MHC haplotype: H2-k. The specimen was CD4+ T cells sorted from a lymph node. The CDR3 here is CASSDAKGHSANSDYTF. CDR3 bases read: TGTGCCAGCAGTGATGCAAAGGGACACAGTGCAAACTCC.